This T cell receptor beta chain was recovered during a study of human T cells and chemical hapten exposure. Study-level information: The patients were mostly female; they had alopecia areata, totalis or universalis.

Each CDR3 protein is one row after TCRdb ran MiXCR on the RACE reads. The sample carries under 75,000 distinct CDR3 sequences, 6.5% to 10% recorded once. The sample holds many counts of this clonotype. What it binds is not known. General observations from the study: Healthy individuals' immune responses may differ from those of donors, who had alopecia.

This CDR3 is 11 amino acids long. Germline lookup yields CDR1 LGHDT and CDR2 YNNKEL (reference sequence). V was clipped by 4 bases and J by 8 bases, with 8 bases between them. Time point defined: patch test 2, 6 weeks after DPC sensitization. The treatment here: therapeutic diphenylcyclopropenone sensitization with weekly scalp DPC. Drawing of blood took place ahead of applying each patch test. The chain couples TRBV3-1 to TRBJ1-1; the D is unclear. This sample comprised whole blood, obtained in connection with sensitization to the hapten diphenylcyclopropenone (DPC). This clonotype was obtained from a woman aged 50 to 60 with alopecia areata. Some clones in this sample may be carry-over from other donors' samples. The CDR3: CASSRYQEAFF. The CDR3 nucleotides are TGTGCCAGCAGCCGGTACCAAGAAGCTTTCTTT.